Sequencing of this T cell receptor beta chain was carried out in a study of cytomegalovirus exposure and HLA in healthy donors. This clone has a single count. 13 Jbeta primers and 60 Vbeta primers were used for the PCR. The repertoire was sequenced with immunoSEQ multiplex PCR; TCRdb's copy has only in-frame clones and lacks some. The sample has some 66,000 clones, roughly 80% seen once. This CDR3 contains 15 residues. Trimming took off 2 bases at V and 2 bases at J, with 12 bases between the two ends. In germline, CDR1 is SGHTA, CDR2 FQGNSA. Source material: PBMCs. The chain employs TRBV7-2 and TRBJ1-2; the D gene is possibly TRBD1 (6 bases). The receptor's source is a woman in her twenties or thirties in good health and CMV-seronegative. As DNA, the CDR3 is TGTGCCAGCAGCTTAATGGCAGGGGTCAACTATGGCTACACCTTC. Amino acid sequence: CASSLMAGVNYGYTF.